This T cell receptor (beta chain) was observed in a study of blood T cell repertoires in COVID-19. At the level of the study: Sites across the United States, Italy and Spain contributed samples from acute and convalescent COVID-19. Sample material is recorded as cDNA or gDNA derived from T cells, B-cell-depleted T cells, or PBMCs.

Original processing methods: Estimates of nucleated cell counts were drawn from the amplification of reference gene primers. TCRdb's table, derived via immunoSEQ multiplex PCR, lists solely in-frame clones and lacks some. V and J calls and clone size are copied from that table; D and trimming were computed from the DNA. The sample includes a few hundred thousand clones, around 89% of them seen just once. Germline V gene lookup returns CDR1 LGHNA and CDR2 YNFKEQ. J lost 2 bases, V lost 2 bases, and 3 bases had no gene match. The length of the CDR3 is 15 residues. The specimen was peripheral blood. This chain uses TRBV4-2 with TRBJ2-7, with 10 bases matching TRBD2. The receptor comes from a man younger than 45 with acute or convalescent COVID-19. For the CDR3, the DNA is TGTGCCAGCAGCCAACAGCGGGGGGGTCCCTACGAGCAGTACTTC. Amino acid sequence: CASSQQRGGPYEQYF.